These 10 T cell receptor beta chains originate from one sample sequenced in a study of T-cell memory formation after mild COVID-19. TCRdb called the 5' RACE reads again in MiXCR, with one record for every CDR3 protein. Of a few hundred thousand distinct CDR3 sequences in the sample, approximately 25% were seen once. Sequencing used PBMCs or a T cell subset sorted from them (not recorded which). All receptors derive from an adult woman who had mild COVID-19 (a few samples of this study predate the infection). Cell type and time point are not known.

CDR3: CASSLGGTSGQETQYF. CDR3 DNA: TGCGCCAGCAGCTTGGGGGGGACTAGCGGCCAAGAGACCCAGTACTTC. The V gene is TRBV5-1, the J gene TRBJ2-5; TRBD2 agrees at 11 bases. CDR1 is SGHRS, CDR2 YFSETQ, per germline. There are 16 residues in the CDR3. The trim removed 0 bases at V and 1 base at J, leaving 2 bases unmatched. Full variable domain (rest looked up from reference TRBV5-1 and TRBJ2-5): KAGVTQTPRYLIKTRGQQVTLSCSPISGHRSVSWYQQTPGQGLQFLFEYFSETQRNKGNFPGRFSGRQFSNSRSEMNVSTLELGDSALYLCASSLGGTSGQETQYFGPGTRLLVL.

This chain links TRBV4-1 with TRBJ2-5; TRBD2 aligns across 12 bases. With V trimmed by 4 bases and J by 3 bases, 9 bases remained unmatched. Germline V gene lookup returns CDR1 MGHRA and CDR2 YSYEKL. The CDR3 contains 17 residues. The CDR3 region is CASSRRTSGVEEETQYF. The CDR3 DNA reads as TGCGCCAGCAGCCGACGGACTAGCGGGGTTGAGGAAGAGACCCAGTACTTC.

The chain employs TRBV3-1 and TRBJ1-1; D is unclear. Germline V gives CDR1 LGHDT, CDR2 YNNKEL (reference sequence). Trimming took 1 base from V and 0 from J, leaving 9 bases between them. There are 15 residues in the CDR3. The CDR3: CASSQALGVNTEAFF. DNA for the CDR3: TGTGCCAGCAGCCAAGCGCTCGGTGTGAACACTGAAGCTTTCTTT.

This clonotype was picked up a small number of times. This chain links TRBV3-1 with TRBJ2-4; D is perhaps TRBD2 (5 bases). CDR3 size: 13 residues. The germline V and J ends were trimmed by 1 base and 8 bases, with 9 bases remaining between them. Germline CDR1 is LGHDT and CDR2 is YNNKEL (reference sequence). The CDR3 DNA reads as TGTGCCAGCAGCCAAGCGGGATTGGACATTCAGTACTTC. This codes for CASSQAGLDIQYF.

This clonotype was counted only a few times. This chain uses TRBV18 with TRBJ2-1; D is possibly TRBD1 (6 bases). From germline, CDR1 is KGHSH and CDR2 LQKENI. V lost 0 bases, J lost 4 bases, and 10 bases lay in between. This CDR3 has 15 residues. The DNA for the CDR3 is TGTGCCAGCTCACCACCGTCCAGGGGATACAATGAGCAGTTCTTC. Encoded protein: CASSPPSRGYNEQFF. The full variable domain, completed using reference TRBV18 and TRBJ2-1, is NAGVMQNPRHLVRRRGQEARLRCSPMKGHSHVYWYRQLPEEGLKFMVYLQKENIIDESGMPKERFSAEFPKEGPSILRIQQVVRGDSAAYFCASSPPSRGYNEQFFGPGTRLTVL.

This clonotype showed up many times. The rearrangement uses TRBV12-3 or TRBV12-4 and TRBJ1-5, with 7 bases identical to TRBD1. This CDR3 has 17 residues. V gave up 5 bases and J gave up 2 bases; unmatched junction bases: 12. For the CDR3, the DNA is TGTGCCAGCAGTCATAACAGGGGCGAATGGGGCAATCAGCCCCAGCATTTT. It is translated as CASSHNRGEWGNQPQHF.

The rearrangement uses TRBV2 and TRBJ2-3, with D perhaps being TRBD1 or TRBD2 (5 bases each). The germline CDR1 and CDR2 sequences are SNHLY and FYNNEI. CDR3 length: 14 residues. Trimming left V 4 bases short and J 1 base short, with 9 bases between. The CDR3 sequence: CASSGRGGTDTQYF. CDR3 coding DNA: TGTGCCAGCAGTGGGAGAGGGGGCACAGATACGCAGTATTTT.

The gene calls are TRBV6-4 and TRBJ2-7; 9 bases line up with TRBD1. This CDR3 contains 16 residues. Germline V gene data show CDR1 as MRHNA and CDR2 as SNTAGT. With V trimmed by 0 bases and J by 0 bases, 3 bases remained unmatched. CDR3 in amino acids: CASSDSSTGGSYEQYF. The CDR3 DNA follows: TGTGCCAGCAGTGACTCGTCGACAGGGGGCTCCTACGAGCAGTACTTC.

In this sample, this clonotype turned up a few times. The chain employs TRBV4-2 and TRBJ1-1; a possible D gene is TRBD1 (6 bases). The germline CDR1 and CDR2 sequences are LGHNA and YNFKEQ. The CDR3 loop spans 15 amino acids. V was shortened by 0 bases and J by 6 bases, with 14 bases between the two germline ends. The chain's CDR3 is CASSQEGGVVSEAFF. CDR3 bases: TGTGCCAGCAGCCAAGAGGGGGGCGTAGTCTCTGAAGCTTTCTTT.

This clonotype was counted between two and nine times. The rearrangement joins TRBV12-3 or TRBV12-4 to TRBJ2-7; 7 nucleotides match TRBD2. The CDR3 runs to 14 residues. J gave up 6 bases and V 0 bases, and 5 bases lay outside the gene matches. CDR3 loop: CASSLAGGSLEQYF. The CDR3 coding sequence is TGTGCCAGCAGTTTAGCGGGAGGGTCCCTCGAGCAGTACTTC.